This T cell receptor (beta chain) was found in a study of regulatory T cells in long-lasting Graves disease (TCRdb year 2021). Regarding the study in general: Persistent Graves' disease was defined as persistently positive TSH receptor autoantibodies together with antithyroid drug treatment for over 5 years. A total of around 35 samples underwent TCR sequencing, from about 13 patients with persistent Graves' disease and some 20 patients with newly diagnosed Graves' disease. Peripheral blood TCR sequencing and RNA sequencing compared persistent Graves' disease patients with newly diagnosed Graves' disease patients. On average, persistent Graves' disease patients in the clinical cohort had been on antithyroid drugs for approximately ten years. The study took place in China and was registered as a clinical trial. Overall study outcomes, separate from this receptor: A larger number of public clonotypes was shared among persistent patients (approximately 2,500) than among newly diagnosed patients (approximately 1,000). TRBV28, TRBJ1-2 and TRBJ2-5 were preferentially used in persistent disease, while TRBV20-1 and TRBJ2-1 were favored in newly diagnosed disease. Lower TCR Shannon entropy and fewer highly expanded clones were observed in persistent Graves' disease patients than in newly diagnosed patients, which suggested clonal expansion. Sequencing and analysis were restricted to the TCR beta chain. The small sample size was acknowledged by the authors as a limitation that may reduce accuracy. Because the primary lesion, thyroid tissue, could not be accessed, the study looked at peripheral blood alone.

Reading the label with the study, this specimen's time point is: persistent/refractory GD, antithyroid drugs over 5 years with positive TRAb. For both TCR sequencing and RNA sequencing, RNA was extracted from PBMCs in TRIzol. The diagnosis of Graves' disease followed American Thyroid Association guidelines. The patients came from an endocrinology department in Xi'an, China. From each patient, 7.5 to 9.5 milliliters of peripheral blood was collected into an EDTA anticoagulant tube. Ficoll Paque Plus density gradient separation was used to isolate PBMCs, and no further T cell sorting was done. An Agilent 2100 Bioanalyzer and agarose gel were used to check RNA quality, while a NanoDrop 2000 measured RNA concentration. The library came from multiplex PCR. The sequencing machine was an Illumina HiSeq 4000. iRepertoire HTBI primers and Arm-PCR amplification of CDR3 regions were used to construct TCR beta libraries. Gel purification was performed on PCR products prior to sequencing. From the authors' description of their analysis: Gene usage analysis of CDR3 amino acid clonotypes used the approximately 62 TRBV and about 13 TRBJ segments found across samples. COPE and FqMerger were used to merge the filtered high-quality paired reads into contigs. BLAST was used to align contigs to the IMGT TRBV, TRBD and TRBJ reference genes, and CDR3 was defined following IMGT. Any clonotype with a frequency above 0.1% was counted as a highly expanded clone. Shannon entropy was used to measure repertoire diversity, and the Gini coefficient was used to measure V-J evenness. Clonotypes shared by more than one individual were considered public. The public reads were run again by TCRdb, first through fastp at Q25 and then through MiXCR, and only productive beta chains were kept. Under each unique CDR3 protein, matching rows form one entry showing the most common genes and DNA. The V and J calls here are based on TCRdb, not the publication. A total of roughly 300,000 distinct CDR3 sequences appear in this sample, 20% to 25% of them only once. Just over 55% of the sample is taken by the ten largest.

Notes on this clonotype: The target of this receptor is not known. Per-base qualities were not stored, and no clone one base away is much larger.

From a lookup of the germline V gene, CDR1 and CDR2 are SGHAT and FQNNGV. Ends trimmed: V by 0 bases, J by 3 bases; bases unmatched to a gene: 5. The CDR3 contains 15 residues, cysteine and phenylalanine counted. This entry keeps only the CDR3 DNA: 45 bases, framed from base 1. The sample consisted of peripheral blood mononuclear cells (PBMCs), taken when the disease was refractory, from a patient treated with antithyroid drugs. This receptor chain uses TRBV11-2 and TRBJ2-7; 7 nucleotides in the junction match TRBD1. This TCR came from a female donor with Graves disease. The CDR3 loop reads CASSLEVTGIYEQYF. The DNA sequence reads TGTGCCAGCAGCTTAGAGGTGACAGGGATCTACGAGCAGTACTTC.